This TCR beta chain was retrieved from a study of blood T cell repertoires in COVID-19. Of note for this clone: Other DNA sequences from this sample encode an identical CDR3 as well.

CDR3 length equals 15 residues. From germline, CDR1 is MNHNS and CDR2 SASEGT. V lost 0 bases, J lost 4 bases, and 10 bases lay in between. TCRdb's copy holds only in-frame clones and misses some; the assay was immunoSEQ multiplex PCR. The sample contains 85,000 to 130,000 clones, roughly 90% of which appear only once. V usage is TRBV6-1 and J usage is TRBJ1-5, with a tentative D call TRBD1 (6 bases). Material for sequencing was peripheral blood. The sequence derives from a man aged 55-75 years with acute or convalescent COVID-19. In nucleotides, the CDR3 is TGTGCCAGCAGTGAAGCAGGGGGAAGTAATCAGCCCCAGCATTTT. Its translation is CASSEAGGSNQPQHF.